These T cell receptor beta chains were read from a single sample in a study of control samples from healthy donors and cancer patients. Produced via immunoSEQ multiplex PCR; TCRdb's table is partial and in-frame only. The repertoire holds over 110,000 clones, with about nine tenths as singletons. Material: blood. The receptors were gathered from a man under 40 in good health. Each CDR3 is given with its conserved first and last residue.

V,J,CDR3
TRBV6-4,TRBJ2-1,CASSDRWGEQFF
TRBV28,TRBJ2-3,CASLTSGNADTQYF
TRBV6-6,TRBJ1-5,CASLGRYRQPQHF
TRBV7-9,TRBJ1-1,CASSLTEPNTEAFF
TRBV29-1,TRBJ2-5,CSLKLVGETQYF
TRBV10-3,TRBJ2-1,CAISESLRVREQFF
TRBV5-8,TRBJ2-1,CASTREWGDNEQFF
TRBV7-9,TRBJ1-4,CASSLAGTGRTNEKLFF
TRBV5-4,TRBJ2-3,CASSLLVGSGDTQYF
TRBV18,TRBJ2-5,CASSPRQGKETQYF
TRBV28,TRBJ1-1,CASSLSGQGRTEAFF
TRBV28,TRBJ1-5,CAIKTGSSNQPQHF
TRBV6-5,TRBJ1-2,CATGRQNYGYTF
TRBV27,TRBJ2-5,CASSPGLEFWETQYF
TRBV29-1,TRBJ2-7,CSVVLAGYPEQYF
TRBV28,TRBJ1-1,CASSPWLGAGTEAFF
TRBV7-2,TRBJ1-1,CASRRDRVNTEAFF
TRBV2,TRBJ2-7,CASKYRGINSYEQYF
TRBV2,TRBJ1-5,CASGFSNQPQHF
TRBV30,TRBJ2-6,CAWSPIGVFLSGANVLTF
TRBV7-3,TRBJ2-7,CASSPGGPGEQYF
TRBV7-3,TRBJ1-5,CASYLGKQPQHF
TRBV5-1,TRBJ1-2,CASSLLGRGQVLSYGYTF
TRBV30,TRBJ1-2,CAWSVRRGPPGYTF
TRBV28,TRBJ1-4,CASTPRGGTNEKLFF
TRBV6-5,TRBJ2-2,CASSYSRGRSGELFF
TRBV28,TRBJ1-5,CASSLRSQPQHF
TRBV2,TRBJ1-1,CASSDEVAEAFF
TRBV19,TRBJ2-2,CASSRPGVDTGELFF
TRBV9,TRBJ2-3,CASSMSGLAGTDTQYF
TRBV18,TRBJ2-3,CASSPSTDTQYF
TRBV4-2,TRBJ2-5,CASSQEFPLETQYF
TRBV19,TRBJ2-3,CASSTSYTSGRARDTQYF
TRBV11-2,TRBJ2-2,CASSLDIANTGELFF
TRBV9,TRBJ1-2,CASSVATTGFYGYTF
TRBV19,TRBJ1-1,CASSSGTGTEAFF
TRBV6-2/TRBV6-3,TRBJ2-1,CASSYRDNESGSEDNEQFF
TRBV6-4,TRBJ2-1,CASSDTGNNEQFF
TRBV4-1,TRBJ1-4,CASSMAGSGEKLFF
TRBV10-3,TRBJ1-6,CAIKPGHNHNSPLHF
TRBV11-2,TRBJ2-3,CASSSPEGDTQYF
TRBV6-2/TRBV6-3,TRBJ1-1,CASSDPGQGDSEAFF
TRBV19,TRBJ2-1,CASSVRDSSYNEQFF
TRBV3-1/TRBV3-2,TRBJ1-1,CASSTQGIDTEAFF
TRBV7-8,TRBJ2-3,CASSFRTSGRNTDTQYF
TRBV7-2,TRBJ1-2,CASSFIGTAGGYTF
TRBV30,TRBJ1-6,CASGRRNSPLHF
TRBV19,TRBJ2-2,CASSILAGNTGELFF
TRBV28,TRBJ1-3,CASSLPDRGIGNTIYF